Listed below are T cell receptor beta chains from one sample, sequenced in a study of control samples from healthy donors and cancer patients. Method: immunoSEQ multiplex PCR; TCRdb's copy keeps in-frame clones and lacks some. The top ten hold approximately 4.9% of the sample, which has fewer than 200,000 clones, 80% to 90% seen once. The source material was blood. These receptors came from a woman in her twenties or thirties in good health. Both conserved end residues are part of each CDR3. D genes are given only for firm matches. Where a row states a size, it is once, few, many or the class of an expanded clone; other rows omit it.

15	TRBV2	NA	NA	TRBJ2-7	CASSSRGFGSYEQYF	TGTGCCAGCAGCTCCCGGGGGTTCGGATCCTACGAGCAGTACTTC
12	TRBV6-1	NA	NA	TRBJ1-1	CASSDSWGPAFF	TGTGCCAGCAGTGATTCCTGGGGCCCGGCTTTCTTT
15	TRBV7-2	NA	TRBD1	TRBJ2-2	CASSSRDRFTGELFF	TGTGCCAGCAGCTCCCGGGACAGATTCACCGGGGAGCTGTTTTTT
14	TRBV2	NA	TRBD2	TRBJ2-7	CASAVTSGFYEQYF	TGTGCCAGCGCAGTGACTAGCGGGTTCTACGAGCAGTACTTC
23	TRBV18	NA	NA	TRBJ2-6	CASSPYPISADRGRAGGANVLTF	TGTGCCAGCTCACCATATCCCATTTCTGCGGATCGGGGCCGAGCTGGTGGGGCCAACGTCCTGACTTTC
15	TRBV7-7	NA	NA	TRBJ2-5	CASSLGGTEQETQYF	TGTGCTAGCAGCTTAGGGGGGACGGAACAAGAGACCCAGTACTTC
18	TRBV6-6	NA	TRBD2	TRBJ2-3	CASSPGGLGGRRADTQYF	TGTGCCAGCAGTCCCGGAGGTCTTGGCGGGAGGAGGGCAGATACGCAGTATTTT
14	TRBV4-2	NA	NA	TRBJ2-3	CASSQVGRANTQYF	TGTGCCAGCAGCCAAGTGGGTAGGGCAAATACGCAGTATTTT
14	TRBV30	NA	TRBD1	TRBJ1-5	CAWSGGQATQPQHF	TGTGCCTGGAGCGGGGGACAGGCAACTCAGCCCCAGCATTTT
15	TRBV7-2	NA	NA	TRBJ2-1	CASSWGVRGSNEQFF	TGTGCCAGCAGCTGGGGGGTACGTGGGAGTAATGAGCAGTTCTTC
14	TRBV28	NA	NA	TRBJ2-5	CASSFLAEQETQYF	TGTGCCAGCAGTTTCCTAGCAGAGCAAGAGACCCAGTACTTC
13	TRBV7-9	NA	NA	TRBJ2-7	CASSRQLGDEQYF	TGTGCCAGCAGCCGACAACTAGGGGACGAGCAGTACTTC
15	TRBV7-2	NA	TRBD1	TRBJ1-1	CASSPQQGAHTEAFF	TGTGCCAGCAGCCCTCAACAGGGGGCGCACACTGAAGCTTTCTTT
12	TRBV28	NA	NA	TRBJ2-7	CASSRSAYEQYF	TGTGCCAGCAGTCGGTCGGCCTACGAGCAGTACTTC
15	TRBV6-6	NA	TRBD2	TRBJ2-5	CASSYPAGGLETQYF	TGTGCCAGCAGTTACCCAGCGGGAGGCCTTGAGACCCAGTACTTC
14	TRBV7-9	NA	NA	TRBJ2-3	CASSLEADSDTQYF	TGTGCCAGCAGCTTAGAGGCGGACTCAGATACGCAGTATTTT
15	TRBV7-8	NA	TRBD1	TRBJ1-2	CASSLGTGGIYGYTF	TGTGCCAGCAGCCTCGGGACAGGGGGCATATATGGCTACACCTTC
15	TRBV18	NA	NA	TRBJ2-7	CASSPYSLLNYEQYF	TGTGCCAGCTCACCATACAGCCTATTGAACTACGAGCAGTACTTC
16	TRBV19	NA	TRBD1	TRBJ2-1	CASRASGQGPYNEQFF	TGTGCCAGCCGAGCCTCTGGACAGGGGCCATACAATGAGCAGTTCTTC
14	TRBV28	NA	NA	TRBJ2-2	CASDGTQNTGELFF	TGTGCCAGCGATGGGACACAGAACACCGGGGAGCTGTTTTTT
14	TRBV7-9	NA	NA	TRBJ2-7	CASSPNWAPYEQYF	TGTGCCAGCAGCCCAAACTGGGCCCCCTACGAGCAGTACTTC
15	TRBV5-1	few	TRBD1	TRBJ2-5	CASSGGTGAGQTQYF	TGCGCCAGCAGCGGGGGAACAGGGGCCGGGCAGACCCAGTACTTC
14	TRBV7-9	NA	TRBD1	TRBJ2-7	CASSGGDSAYEQYF	TGTGCCAGCAGCGGTGGGGACAGTGCCTACGAGCAGTACTTC
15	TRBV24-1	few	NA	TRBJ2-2	CATRGGGANTGELFF	TGTGCCACCAGGGGTGGGGGCGCGAACACCGGGGAGCTGTTTTTT
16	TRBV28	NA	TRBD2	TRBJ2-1	CASIGTSGRSYNEQFF	TGTGCCAGCATCGGGACTAGCGGGAGGTCCTACAATGAGCAGTTCTTC
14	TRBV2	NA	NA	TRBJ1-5	CASSVVGSNQPQHF	TGTGCCAGCAGTGTGGTGGGGAGCAATCAGCCCCAGCATTTT
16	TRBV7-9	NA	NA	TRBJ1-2	CASSPGNWGWFYGYTF	TGTGCCAGCAGCCCCGGAAATTGGGGGTGGTTCTATGGCTACACCTTC
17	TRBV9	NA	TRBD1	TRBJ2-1	CASSEGVGQGAYNEQFF	TGTGCCAGCAGCGAGGGCGTTGGACAGGGAGCCTACAATGAGCAGTTCTTC
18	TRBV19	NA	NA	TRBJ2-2	CASSIDQAAPLNTGELFF	TGTGCCAGTAGTATAGATCAGGCAGCTCCTTTGAACACCGGGGAGCTGTTTTTT
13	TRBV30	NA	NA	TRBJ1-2	CAWSRGGSYGYTF	TGTGCCTGGAGTAGGGGGGGCAGCTATGGCTACACCTTC
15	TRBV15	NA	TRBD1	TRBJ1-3	CATSRPGQGGNTIYF	TGTGCCACCAGCAGACCGGGACAGGGGGGAAACACCATATATTTT
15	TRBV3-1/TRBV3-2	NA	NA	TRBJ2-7	CASSQEPTTTYEQYF	TGTGCCAGCAGCCAAGAACCGACCACCACCTACGAGCAGTACTTC
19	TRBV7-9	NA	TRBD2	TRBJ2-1	CASSTPGTSGGATYNEQFF	TGTGCCAGCAGCACCCCCGGGACTAGCGGGGGGGCCACCTACAATGAGCAGTTCTTC